This TCR beta chain originates from a study of T cell responses to AZD1222 COVID-19 vaccine. With V trimmed by 3 bases and J by 6 bases, 4 bases remained unmatched. The length of the CDR3 is 13 residues. Looked up from germline, CDR1 is LGHNA and CDR2 is YNFKEQ. The repertoire was sequenced with immunoSEQ multiplex PCR; TCRdb's copy has only in-frame clones and lacks some. This table holds under 130,000 clones, about 95% found once. Study-wide findings and caveats: Two doses of AZD1222 preceded a rise in Spike-specific TCR breadth and depth.

As regards this clone: What it binds is not known.

Source: peripheral blood, taken on day 0 of AZD1222 vaccination. This chain uses TRBV4-2 with TRBJ1-1, with 7 bases fitting TRBD1. This clonotype originated in an adult in good health. CDR3 protein: CASSQDRPSEAFF. CDR3 nucleotides: TGTGCCAGCAGCCAGGACAGGCCGTCTGAAGCTTTCTTT.